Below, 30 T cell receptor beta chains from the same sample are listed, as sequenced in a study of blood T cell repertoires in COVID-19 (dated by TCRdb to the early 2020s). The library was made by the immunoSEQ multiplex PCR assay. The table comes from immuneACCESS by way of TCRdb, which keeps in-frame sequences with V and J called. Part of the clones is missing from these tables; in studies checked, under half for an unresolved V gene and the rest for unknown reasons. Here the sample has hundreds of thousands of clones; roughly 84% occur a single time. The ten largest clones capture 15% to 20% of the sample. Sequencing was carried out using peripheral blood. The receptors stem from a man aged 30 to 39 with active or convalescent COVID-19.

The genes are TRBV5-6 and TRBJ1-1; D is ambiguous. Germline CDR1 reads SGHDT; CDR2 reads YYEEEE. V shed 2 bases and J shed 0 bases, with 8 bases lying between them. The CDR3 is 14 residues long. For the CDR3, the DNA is TGTGCCAGCAGCTTAGGAGGGTTGAACACTGAAGCTTTCTTT. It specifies CASSLGGLNTEAFF.

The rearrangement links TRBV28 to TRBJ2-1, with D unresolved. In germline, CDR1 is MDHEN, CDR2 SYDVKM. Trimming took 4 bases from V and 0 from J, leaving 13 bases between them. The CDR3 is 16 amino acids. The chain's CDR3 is CASSSHALGSYNEQFF. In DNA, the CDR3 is TGTGCCAGCAGTTCTCATGCCCTCGGCTCCTACAATGAGCAGTTCTTC. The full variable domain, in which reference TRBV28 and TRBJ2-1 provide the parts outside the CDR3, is DVKVTQSSRYLVKRTGEKVFLECVQDMDHENMFWYRQDPGLGLRLIYFSYDVKMKEKGDIPEGYSVSREKKERFSLILESASTNQTSMYLCASSSHALGSYNEQFFGPGTRLTVL.

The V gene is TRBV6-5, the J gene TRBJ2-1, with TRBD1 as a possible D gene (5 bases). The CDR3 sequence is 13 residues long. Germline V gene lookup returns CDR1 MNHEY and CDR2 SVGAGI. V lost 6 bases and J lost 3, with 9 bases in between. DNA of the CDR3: TGTGCCAGCAGCACCAGGGTCTACAATGAGCAGTTCTTC. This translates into CASSTRVYNEQFF.

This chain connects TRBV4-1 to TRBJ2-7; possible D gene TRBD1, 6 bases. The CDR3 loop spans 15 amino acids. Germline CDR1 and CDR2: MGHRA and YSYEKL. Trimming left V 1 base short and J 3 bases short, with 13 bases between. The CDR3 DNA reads TGCGCCAGCAGCCAAGTACGGGGACAAGACTACGAGCAGTACTTC. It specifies CASSQVRGQDYEQYF.

In DNA, the CDR3 is TGTGCCAGCAGCCAAGACTTCTATAATTCACCCCTCCACTTT. Encoded protein: CASSQDFYNSPLHF. This rearrangement joins TRBV14 to TRBJ1-6; D unclear. The CDR3 contains 14 residues. Between the trimmed V and J ends, which lost 0 bases and 3 bases, there was a span of 3 bases. Germline values: CDR1 SGHDN, CDR2 FVKESK.

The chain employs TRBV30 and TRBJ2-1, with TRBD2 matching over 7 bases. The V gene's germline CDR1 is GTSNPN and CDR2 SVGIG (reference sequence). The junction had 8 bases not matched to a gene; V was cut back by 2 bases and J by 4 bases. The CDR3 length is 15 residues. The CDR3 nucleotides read TGTGCCTGGAGTATAGGACGGGGGGAGTACAATGAGCAGTTCTTC. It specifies CAWSIGRGEYNEQFF.

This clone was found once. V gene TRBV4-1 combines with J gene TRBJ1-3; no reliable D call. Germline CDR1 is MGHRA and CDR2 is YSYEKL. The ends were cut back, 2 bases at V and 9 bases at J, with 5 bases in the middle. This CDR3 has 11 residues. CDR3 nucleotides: TGCGCCAGCAGCCAATCTTTCACCATATATTTT. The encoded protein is CASSQSFTIYF.

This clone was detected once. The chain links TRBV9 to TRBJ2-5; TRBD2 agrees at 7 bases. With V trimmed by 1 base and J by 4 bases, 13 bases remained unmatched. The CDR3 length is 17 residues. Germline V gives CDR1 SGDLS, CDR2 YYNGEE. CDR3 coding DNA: TGTGCCAGCAGCGTACCCTCCCGGGAGCGGGGCGGAGAGACCCAGTACTTC. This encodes CASSVPSRERGGETQYF.

DNA of the CDR3: TGCGCCAGCAGCGACCCCGGGGGGACTGAAGCTTTCTTT. The encoded protein is CASSDPGGTEAFF. The rearrangement joins TRBV5-1 to TRBJ1-1, with D perhaps matching TRBD1 (5 bases). The CDR3 spans 13 residues. Germline V gene data show CDR1 as SGHRS and CDR2 as YFSETQ. Trimming removed 4 bases from V and 5 bases from J, with 12 bases in between. Filled out from reference TRBV5-1 and TRBJ1-1, the complete variable domain reads KAGVTQTPRYLIKTRGQQVTLSCSPISGHRSVSWYQQTPGQGLQFLFEYFSETQRNKGNFPGRFSGRQFSNSRSEMNVSTLELGDSALYLCASSDPGGTEAFFGQGTRLTVV.

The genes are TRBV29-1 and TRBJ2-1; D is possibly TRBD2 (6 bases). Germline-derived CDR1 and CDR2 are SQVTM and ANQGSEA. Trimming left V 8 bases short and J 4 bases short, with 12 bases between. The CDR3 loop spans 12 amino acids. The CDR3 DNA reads TGCAGCCCCCGGACTACTTACAATGAGCAGTTCTTC. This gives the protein CSPRTTYNEQFF.

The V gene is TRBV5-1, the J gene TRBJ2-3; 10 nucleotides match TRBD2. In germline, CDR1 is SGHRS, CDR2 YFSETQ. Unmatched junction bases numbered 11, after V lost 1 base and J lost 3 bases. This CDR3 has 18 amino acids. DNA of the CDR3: TGCGCCAGCAGCTTGACTAGCGGGGTGGTCGGGGGGACAGATACGCAGTATTTT. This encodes CASSLTSGVVGGTDTQYF. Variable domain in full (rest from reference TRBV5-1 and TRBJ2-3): KAGVTQTPRYLIKTRGQQVTLSCSPISGHRSVSWYQQTPGQGLQFLFEYFSETQRNKGNFPGRFSGRQFSNSRSEMNVSTLELGDSALYLCASSLTSGVVGGTDTQYFGPGTRLTVL.

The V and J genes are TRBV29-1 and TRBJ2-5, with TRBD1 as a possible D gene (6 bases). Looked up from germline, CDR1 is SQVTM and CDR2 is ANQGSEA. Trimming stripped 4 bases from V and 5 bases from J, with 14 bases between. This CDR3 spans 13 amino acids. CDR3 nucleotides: TGCAGCGTTGCCTCGACAGGAAGGGAGACCCAGTACTTC. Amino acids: CSVASTGRETQYF. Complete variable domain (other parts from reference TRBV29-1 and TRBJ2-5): SAVISQKPSRDICQRGTSLTIQCQVDSQVTMMFWYRQQPGQSLTLIATANQGSEATYESGFVIDKFPISRPNLTFSTLTVSNMSPEDSSIYLCSVASTGRETQYFGPGTRLLVL.

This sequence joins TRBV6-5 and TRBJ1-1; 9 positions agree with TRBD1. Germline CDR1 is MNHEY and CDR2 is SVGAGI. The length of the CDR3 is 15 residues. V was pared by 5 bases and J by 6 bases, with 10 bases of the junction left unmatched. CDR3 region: CASSRDREIFPEAFF. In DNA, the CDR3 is TGTGCCAGCAGTAGGGACAGGGAAATTTTTCCTGAAGCTTTCTTT.

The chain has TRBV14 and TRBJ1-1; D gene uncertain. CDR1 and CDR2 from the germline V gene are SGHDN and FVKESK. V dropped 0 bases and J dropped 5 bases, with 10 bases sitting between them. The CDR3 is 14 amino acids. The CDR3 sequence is CASSQDRGRTEAFF. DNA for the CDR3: TGTGCCAGCAGCCAAGATCGTGGGAGGACTGAAGCTTTCTTT.

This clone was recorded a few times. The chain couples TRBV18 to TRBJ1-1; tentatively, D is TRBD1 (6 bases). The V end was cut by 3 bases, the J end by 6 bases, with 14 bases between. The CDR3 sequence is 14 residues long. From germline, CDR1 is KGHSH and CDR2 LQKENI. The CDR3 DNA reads TGTGCCAGCTCACCGGGACAAAGGGTGTCTGAAGCTTTCTTT. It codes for CASSPGQRVSEAFF.

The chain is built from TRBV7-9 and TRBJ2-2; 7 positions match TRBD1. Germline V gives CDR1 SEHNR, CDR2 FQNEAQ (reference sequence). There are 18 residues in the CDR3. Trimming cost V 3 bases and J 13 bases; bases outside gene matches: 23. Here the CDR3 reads CASSFPPPNRDSWKRLFF. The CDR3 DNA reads TGTGCCAGCAGCTTCCCCCCCCCTAACCGGGACAGCTGGAAGCGGCTGTTTTTT.

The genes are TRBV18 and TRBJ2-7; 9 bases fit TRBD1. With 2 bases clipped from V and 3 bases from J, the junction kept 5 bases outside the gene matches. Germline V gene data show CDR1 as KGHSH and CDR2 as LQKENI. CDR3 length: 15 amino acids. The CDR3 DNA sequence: TGTGCCAGCTCACCAGGACAGGGGTTTGGCTACGAGCAGTACTTC. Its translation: CASSPGQGFGYEQYF. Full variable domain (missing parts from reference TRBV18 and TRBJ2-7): NAGVMQNPRHLVRRRGQEARLRCSPMKGHSHVYWYRQLPEEGLKFMVYLQKENIIDESGMPKERFSAEFPKEGPSILRIQQVVRGDSAAYFCASSPGQGFGYEQYFGPGTRLTVT.

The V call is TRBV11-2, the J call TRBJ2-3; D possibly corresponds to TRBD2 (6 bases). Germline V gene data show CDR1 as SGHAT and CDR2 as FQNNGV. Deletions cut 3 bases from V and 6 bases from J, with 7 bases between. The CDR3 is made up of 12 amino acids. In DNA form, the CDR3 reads TGTGCCAGCAGCTTTGCGGGGGATACGCAGTATTTT. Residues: CASSFAGDTQYF.

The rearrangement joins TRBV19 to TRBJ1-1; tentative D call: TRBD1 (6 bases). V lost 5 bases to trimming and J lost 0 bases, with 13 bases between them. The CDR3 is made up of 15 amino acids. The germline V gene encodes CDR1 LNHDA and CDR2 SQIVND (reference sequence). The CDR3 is CASSPRQVLNTEAFF. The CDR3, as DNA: TGTGCCAGTAGTCCCCGACAGGTCCTGAACACTGAAGCTTTCTTT. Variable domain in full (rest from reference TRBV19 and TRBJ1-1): DGGITQSPKYLFRKEGQNVTLSCEQNLNHDAMYWYRQDPGQGLRLIYYSQIVNDFQKGDIAEGYSVSREKKESFPLTVTSAQKNPTAFYLCASSPRQVLNTEAFFGQGTRLTVV.

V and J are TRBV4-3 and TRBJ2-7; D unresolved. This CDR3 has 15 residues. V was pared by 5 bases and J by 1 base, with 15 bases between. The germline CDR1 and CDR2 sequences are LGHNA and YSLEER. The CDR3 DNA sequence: TGCGCCAGCAGCGTGGATGGCGGCAGATCCTACGAGCAGTACTTC. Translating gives CASSVDGGRSYEQYF.

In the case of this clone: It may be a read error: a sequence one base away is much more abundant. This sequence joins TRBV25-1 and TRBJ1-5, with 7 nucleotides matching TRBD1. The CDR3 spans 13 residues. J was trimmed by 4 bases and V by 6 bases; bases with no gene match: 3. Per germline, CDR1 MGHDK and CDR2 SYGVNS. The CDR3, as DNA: TGTGCCAGCAGCTTACAGGGGAATCAGCCCCAGCATTTT. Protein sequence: CASSLQGNQPQHF.

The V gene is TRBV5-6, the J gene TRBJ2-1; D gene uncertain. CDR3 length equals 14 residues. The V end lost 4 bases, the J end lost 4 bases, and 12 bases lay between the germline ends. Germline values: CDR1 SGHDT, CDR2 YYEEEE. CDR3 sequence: CASSRLLKYNEQFF. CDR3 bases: TGTGCCAGCAGCCGACTCCTCAAGTACAATGAGCAGTTCTTC.

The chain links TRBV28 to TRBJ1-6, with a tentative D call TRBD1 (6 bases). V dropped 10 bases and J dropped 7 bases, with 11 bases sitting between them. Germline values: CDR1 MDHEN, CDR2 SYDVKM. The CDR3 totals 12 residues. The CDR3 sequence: CAIQGKNSPLHF. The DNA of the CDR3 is TGTGCCATACAGGGCAAAAATTCACCCCTCCACTTT.

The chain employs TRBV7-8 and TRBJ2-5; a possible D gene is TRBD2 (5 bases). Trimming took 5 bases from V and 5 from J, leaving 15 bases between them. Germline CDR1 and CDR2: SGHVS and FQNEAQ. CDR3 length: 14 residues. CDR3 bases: TGTGCCAGCAGCCCGAGCGGACGAGGGGAGACCCAGTACTTC. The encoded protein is CASSPSGRGETQYF.

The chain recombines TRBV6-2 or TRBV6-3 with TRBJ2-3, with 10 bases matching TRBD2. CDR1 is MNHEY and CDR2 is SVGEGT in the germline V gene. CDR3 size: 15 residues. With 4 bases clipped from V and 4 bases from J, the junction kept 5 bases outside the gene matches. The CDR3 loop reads CASSWASGRADTQYF. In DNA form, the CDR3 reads TGTGCCAGCAGTTGGGCCAGCGGGAGGGCAGATACGCAGTATTTT.

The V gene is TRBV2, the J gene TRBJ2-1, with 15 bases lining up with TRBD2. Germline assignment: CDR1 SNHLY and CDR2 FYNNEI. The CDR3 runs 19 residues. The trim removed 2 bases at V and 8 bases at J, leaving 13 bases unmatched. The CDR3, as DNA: TGTGCCAGCAGTGAAACCCGGACTAGCGGGAGGGCCTCGGGCTATGAGCAGTTCTTC. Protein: CASSETRTSGRASGYEQFF.

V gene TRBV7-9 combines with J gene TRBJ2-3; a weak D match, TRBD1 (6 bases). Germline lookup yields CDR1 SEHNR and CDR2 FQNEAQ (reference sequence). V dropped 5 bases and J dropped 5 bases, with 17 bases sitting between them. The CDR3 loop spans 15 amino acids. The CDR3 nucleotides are TGTGCCAGCAGCGAGCAGGGGACGGTGGGAGATACGCAGTATTTT. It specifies CASSEQGTVGDTQYF.

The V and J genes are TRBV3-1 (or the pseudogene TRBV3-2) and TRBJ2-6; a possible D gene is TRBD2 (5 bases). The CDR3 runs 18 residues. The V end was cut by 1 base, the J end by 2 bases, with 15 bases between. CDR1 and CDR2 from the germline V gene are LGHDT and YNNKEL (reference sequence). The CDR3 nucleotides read TGTGCCAGCAGCCAAGCTGGACCGAGGGAAGCTGGGGCCAACGTCCTGACTTTC. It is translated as CASSQAGPREAGANVLTF.

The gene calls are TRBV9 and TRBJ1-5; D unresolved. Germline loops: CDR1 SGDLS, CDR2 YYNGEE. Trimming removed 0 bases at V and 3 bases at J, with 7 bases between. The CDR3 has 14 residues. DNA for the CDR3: TGTGCCAGCAGCGTAGGGTCAGACAATCAGCCCCAGCATTTT. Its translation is CASSVGSDNQPQHF.

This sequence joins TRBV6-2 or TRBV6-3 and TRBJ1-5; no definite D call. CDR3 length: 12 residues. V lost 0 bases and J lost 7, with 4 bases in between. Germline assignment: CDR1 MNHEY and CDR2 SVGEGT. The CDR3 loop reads CASSYSKQPQHF. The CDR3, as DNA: TGTGCCAGCAGTTACTCTAAACAGCCCCAGCATTTT.